What follows is one T cell receptor beta chain and its context. CDR1 and CDR2 from the germline V gene are SGHNT and YYREEE (reference sequence). The CDR3 contains 14 residues. The J segment lost 1 base and the V segment lost 4 bases, leaving 3 bases of the junction unmatched. TCRdb keeps only in-frame clones here, not all; method: immunoSEQ multiplex PCR. The table lists about 20,000 clones, around 89% of them singletons. This record comes from a study of blood T cell repertoires in COVID-19. This sequence was found in a woman aged 60-75 years with active COVID-19. The V and J genes are TRBV5-4 and TRBJ1-1; TRBD1 matches at 8 bases. The specimen sequenced was peripheral blood. In DNA form, the CDR3 reads TGTGCCAGCAGCCAGCAGGGGGCGAACACTGAAGCTTTCTTT. Translating gives CASSQQGANTEAFF.